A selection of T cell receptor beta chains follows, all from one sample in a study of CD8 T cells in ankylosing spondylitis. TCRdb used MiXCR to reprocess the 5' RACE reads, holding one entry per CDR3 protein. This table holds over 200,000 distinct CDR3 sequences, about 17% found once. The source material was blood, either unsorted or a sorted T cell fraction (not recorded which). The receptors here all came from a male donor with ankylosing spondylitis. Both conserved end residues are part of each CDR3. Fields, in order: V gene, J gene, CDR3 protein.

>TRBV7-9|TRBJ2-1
CASNERPLYNEQFF
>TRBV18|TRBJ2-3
CASSSGAETDTQYF
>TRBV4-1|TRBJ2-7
CASSQVGQDSYEQYF
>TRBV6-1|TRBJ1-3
CASRVGDTIYF
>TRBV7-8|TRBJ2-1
CASSPDPRTSFNEQFF
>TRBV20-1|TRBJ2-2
CSARARGSSAGELFF
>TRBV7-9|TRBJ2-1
CASSYTSGRYNEQFF
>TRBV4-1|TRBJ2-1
CASSPERLAFGEQFF
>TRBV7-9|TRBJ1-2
CAISVPGQVNYGYTF
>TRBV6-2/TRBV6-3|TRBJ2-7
CASSYAPGLVGYEQYF
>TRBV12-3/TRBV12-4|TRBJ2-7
CASSSGVHTEQYF
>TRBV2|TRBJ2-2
CASSNMALAGHGELFF
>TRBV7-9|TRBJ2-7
CASSSGGPLGEQYF
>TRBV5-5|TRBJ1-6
CASSQLTGPNSPLHF
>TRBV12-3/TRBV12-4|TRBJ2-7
CASSSEGLASYEQYF
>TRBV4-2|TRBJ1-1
CASRDMAEAFF
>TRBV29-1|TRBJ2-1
CSIESGRAPYNEQFF
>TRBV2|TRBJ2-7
CASGTPVGYEQYF
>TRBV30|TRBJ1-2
CAWATGTGLVDGYTF
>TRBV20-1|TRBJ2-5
CSATDVEGGETQYF
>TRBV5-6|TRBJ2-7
CASSAEQSLLEQYF
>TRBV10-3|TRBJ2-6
CAISDGNSGANVLTF
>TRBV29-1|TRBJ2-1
CSVLPGGSYNEQFF
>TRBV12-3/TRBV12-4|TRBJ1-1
CASTPPSGDPRGTEAFF
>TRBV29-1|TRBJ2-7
CSVVALPPYEQYF
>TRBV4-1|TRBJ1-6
CASSLGTYNSPLHF
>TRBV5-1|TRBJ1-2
CASSVPDRTTYNYGYTF
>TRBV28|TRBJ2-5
CASRASGDLFQETQYF
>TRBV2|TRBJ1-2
CASSDSSNYGYTF
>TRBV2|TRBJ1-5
CASSEGTHSNQPQHF
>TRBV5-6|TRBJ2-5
CASSLIGDVQETQYF
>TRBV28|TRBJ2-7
CASSLYFAGAYEQYF
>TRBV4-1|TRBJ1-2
CASSQDSRLTNYGYTF
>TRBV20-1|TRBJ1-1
CSARDFGTPWAEAFF
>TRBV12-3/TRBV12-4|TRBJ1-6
CASSLGQGGSPLHF
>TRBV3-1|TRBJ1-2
CASSQTGFLPASGYGYTF
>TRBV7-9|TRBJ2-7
CASSGTGTGSLWEQYF
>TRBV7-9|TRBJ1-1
CASSSSIAVDPAGEAFF
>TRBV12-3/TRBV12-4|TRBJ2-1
CASTPGLGFGEQFF
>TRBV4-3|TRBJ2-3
CASSQDRTSGRGTDTQYF
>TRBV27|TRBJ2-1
CASSLFRASYNEQFF
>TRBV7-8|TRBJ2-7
CASSLQIAGLTYEQYF
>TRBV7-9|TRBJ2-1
CASSLGYGGGDEQFF
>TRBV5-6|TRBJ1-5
CASSFGTRINQPQHF
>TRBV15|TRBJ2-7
CATSRESYEQYF
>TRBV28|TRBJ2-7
CASSQTRTGRYEQYF
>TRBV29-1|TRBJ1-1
CSVVGGDTEAFF
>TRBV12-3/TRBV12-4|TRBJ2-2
CASSLRDSTGELFF
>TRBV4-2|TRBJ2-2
CASSPREVAGGSGELFF
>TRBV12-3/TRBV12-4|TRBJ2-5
CASSLTREGPETQYF
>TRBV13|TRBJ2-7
CASSYRESSYEQYF
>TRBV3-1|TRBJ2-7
CASSGKDSYEQYF
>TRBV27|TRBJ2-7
CASSSQGFSYEQYF
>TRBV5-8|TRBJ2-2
CASSLAQREYPGELFF
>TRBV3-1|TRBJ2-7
CASSNGQGYEQYF
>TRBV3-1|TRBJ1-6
CASSQDRESSYNSPLHF
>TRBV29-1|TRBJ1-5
CSVDFDIYNQPQHF
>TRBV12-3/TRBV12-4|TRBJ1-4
CASREDWGQPNEKLFF
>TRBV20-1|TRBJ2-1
CSATGRETGAHEQFF